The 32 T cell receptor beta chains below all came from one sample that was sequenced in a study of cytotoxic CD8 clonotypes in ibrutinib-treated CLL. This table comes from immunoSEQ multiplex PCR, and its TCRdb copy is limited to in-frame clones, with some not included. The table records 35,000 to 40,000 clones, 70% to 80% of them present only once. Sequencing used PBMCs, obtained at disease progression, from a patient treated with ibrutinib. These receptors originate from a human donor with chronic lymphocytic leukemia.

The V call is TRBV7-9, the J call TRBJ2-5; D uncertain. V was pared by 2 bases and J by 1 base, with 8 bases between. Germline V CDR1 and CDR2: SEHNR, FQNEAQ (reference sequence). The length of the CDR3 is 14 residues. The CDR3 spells CASSLLAVQETQYF. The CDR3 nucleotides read TGTGCCAGCAGCTTATTGGCCGTCCAAGAGACCCAGTACTTC. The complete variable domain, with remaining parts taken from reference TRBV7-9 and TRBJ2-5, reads DTGVSQNPRHKITKRGQNVTFRCDPISEHNRLYWYRQTLGQGPEFLTYFQNEAQLEKSRLLSDRFSAERPKGSFSTLEIQRTEQGDSAMYLCASSLLAVQETQYFGPGTRLLVL.

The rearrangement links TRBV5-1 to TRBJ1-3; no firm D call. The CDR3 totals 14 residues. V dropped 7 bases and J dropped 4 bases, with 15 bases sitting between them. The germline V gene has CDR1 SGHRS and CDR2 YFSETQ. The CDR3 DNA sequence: TGCGCCAGCGGCATATTGGATTCCGGAAACACCATATATTTT. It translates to CASGILDSGNTIYF. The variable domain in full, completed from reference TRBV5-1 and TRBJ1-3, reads KAGVTQTPRYLIKTRGQQVTLSCSPISGHRSVSWYQQTPGQGLQFLFEYFSETQRNKGNFPGRFSGRQFSNSRSEMNVSTLELGDSALYLCASGILDSGNTIYFGEGSWLTVV.

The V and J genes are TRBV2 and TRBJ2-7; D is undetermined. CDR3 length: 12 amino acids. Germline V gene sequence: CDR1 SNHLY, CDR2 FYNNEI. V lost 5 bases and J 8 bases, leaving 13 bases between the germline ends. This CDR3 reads CASSPGPTKQYF. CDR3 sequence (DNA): TGTGCCAGCAGTCCTGGACCGACAAAGCAGTACTTC.

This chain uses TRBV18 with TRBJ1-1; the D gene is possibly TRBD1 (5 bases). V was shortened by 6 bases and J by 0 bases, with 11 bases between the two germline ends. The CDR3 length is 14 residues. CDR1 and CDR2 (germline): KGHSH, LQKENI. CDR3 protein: CASSLGQMNTEAFF. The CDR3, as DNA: TGTGCCAGCTCCCTCGGACAAATGAACACTGAAGCTTTCTTT. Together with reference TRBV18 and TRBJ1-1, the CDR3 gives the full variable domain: NAGVMQNPRHLVRRRGQEARLRCSPMKGHSHVYWYRQLPEEGLKFMVYLQKENIIDESGMPKERFSAEFPKEGPSILRIQQVVRGDSAAYFCASSLGQMNTEAFFGQGTRLTVV.

CDR3 sequence reads: CASSLYPSGGGDTQYF. The CDR3 DNA sequence: TGTGCCAGCAGTTTATACCCTAGCGGGGGGGGAGATACGCAGTATTTT. This chain links TRBV27 with TRBJ2-3, with 12 bases that match TRBD2. Germline CDR1 reads MNHEY; CDR2 reads SMNVEV (reference sequence). The CDR3 sequence is 16 residues long. The junction had 4 bases not matched to a gene; V was cut back by 1 base and J by 5 bases.

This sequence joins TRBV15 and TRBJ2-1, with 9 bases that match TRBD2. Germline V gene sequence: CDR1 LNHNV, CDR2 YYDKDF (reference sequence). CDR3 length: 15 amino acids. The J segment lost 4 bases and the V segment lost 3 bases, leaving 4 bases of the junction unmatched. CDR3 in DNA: TGTGCCACCAGCAGGGGCCTAGCGGGGTACAATGAGCAGTTCTTC. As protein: CATSRGLAGYNEQFF.

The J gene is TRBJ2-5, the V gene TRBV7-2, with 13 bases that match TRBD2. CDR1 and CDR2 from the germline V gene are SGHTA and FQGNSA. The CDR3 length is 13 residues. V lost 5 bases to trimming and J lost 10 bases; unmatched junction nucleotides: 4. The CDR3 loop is CASSLGTSGVQYF. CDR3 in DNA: TGTGCCAGCAGCCTTGGGACTAGCGGGGTCCAGTACTTC.

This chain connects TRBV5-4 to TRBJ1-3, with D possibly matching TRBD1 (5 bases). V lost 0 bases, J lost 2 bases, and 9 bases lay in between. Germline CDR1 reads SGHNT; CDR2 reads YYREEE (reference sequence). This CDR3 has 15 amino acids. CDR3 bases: TGTGCCAGCAGCTTGGAGGGGCCAGCTGGAAACACCATATATTTT. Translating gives CASSLEGPAGNTIYF. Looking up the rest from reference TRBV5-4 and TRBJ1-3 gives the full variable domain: ETGVTQSPTHLIKTRGQQVTLRCSSQSGHNTVSWYQQALGQGPQFIFQYYREEENGRGNFPPRFSGLQFPNYSSELNVNALELDDSALYLCASSLEGPAGNTIYFGEGSWLTVV.

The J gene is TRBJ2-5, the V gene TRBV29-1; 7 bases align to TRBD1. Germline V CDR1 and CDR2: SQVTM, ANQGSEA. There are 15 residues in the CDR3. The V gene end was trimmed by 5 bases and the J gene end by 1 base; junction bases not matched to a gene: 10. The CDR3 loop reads CSVRRQGSIQETQYF. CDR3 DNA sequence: TGCAGCGTTAGACGACAGGGCAGTATCCAAGAGACCCAGTACTTC.

CDR3 amino acids: CASSQLNPKPRRQASNQPQHF. For the CDR3, the DNA is TGCGCCAGCAGTCAATTAAACCCGAAGCCGCGTCGACAGGCTAGCAATCAGCCCCAGCATTTT. This chain connects TRBV23-1 to TRBJ1-5; the D gene is possibly TRBD1 (6 bases). TRBV23-1 is treated as an ORF (open reading frame) with a function not yet certain. Trimming stripped 1 base from V and 0 bases from J, with 25 bases between. The CDR3 spans 21 residues.

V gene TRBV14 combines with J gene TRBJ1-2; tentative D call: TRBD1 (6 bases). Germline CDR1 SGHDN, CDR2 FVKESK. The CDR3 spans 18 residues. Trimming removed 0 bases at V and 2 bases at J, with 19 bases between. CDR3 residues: CASSQDLVGRGGNYGYTF. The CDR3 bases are TGTGCCAGCAGCCAAGATCTAGTGGGCAGGGGAGGGAACTATGGCTACACCTTC. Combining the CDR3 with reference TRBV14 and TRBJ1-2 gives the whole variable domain EAGVTQFPSHSVIEKGQTVTLRCDPISGHDNLYWYRRVMGKEIKFLLHFVKESKQDESGMPNNRFLAERTGGTYSTLKVQPAELEDSGVYFCASSQDLVGRGGNYGYTFGSGTRLTVV.

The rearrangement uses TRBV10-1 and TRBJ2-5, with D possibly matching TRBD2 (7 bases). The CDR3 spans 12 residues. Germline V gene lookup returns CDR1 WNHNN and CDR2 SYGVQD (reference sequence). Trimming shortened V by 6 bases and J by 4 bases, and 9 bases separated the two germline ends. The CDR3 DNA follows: TGCGCCAGCAGGGGGGGGCTAGAGACCCAGTACTTC. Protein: CASRGGLETQYF.

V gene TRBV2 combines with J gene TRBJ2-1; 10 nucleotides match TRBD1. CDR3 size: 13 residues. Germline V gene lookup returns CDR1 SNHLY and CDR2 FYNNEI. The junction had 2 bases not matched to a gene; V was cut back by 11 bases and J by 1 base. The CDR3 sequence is CAGTGESYNEQFF. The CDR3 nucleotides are TGTGCCGGGACAGGGGAGTCCTACAATGAGCAGTTCTTC.

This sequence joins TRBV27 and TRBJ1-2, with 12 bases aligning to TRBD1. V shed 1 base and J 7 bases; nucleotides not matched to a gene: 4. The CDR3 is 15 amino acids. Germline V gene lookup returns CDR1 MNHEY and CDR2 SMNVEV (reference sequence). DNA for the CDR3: TGTGCCAGCAGTTTATTGGGACAGGGGGCGAGTGGCTACACCTTC. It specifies CASSLLGQGASGYTF.

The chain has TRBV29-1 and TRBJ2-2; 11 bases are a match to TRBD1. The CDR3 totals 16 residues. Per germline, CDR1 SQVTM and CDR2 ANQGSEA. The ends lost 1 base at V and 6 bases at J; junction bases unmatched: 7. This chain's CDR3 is CSVEGTGGGSAGELFF. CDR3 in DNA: TGCAGCGTTGAAGGGACAGGGGGCGGAAGTGCCGGGGAGCTGTTTTTT.

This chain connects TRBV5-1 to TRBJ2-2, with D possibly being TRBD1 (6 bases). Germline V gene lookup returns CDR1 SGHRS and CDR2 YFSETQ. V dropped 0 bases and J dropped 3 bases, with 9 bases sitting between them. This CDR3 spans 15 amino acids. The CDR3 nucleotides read TGCGCCAGCAGCTTGGTGGCAGGGGACACCGGGGAGCTGTTTTTT. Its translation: CASSLVAGDTGELFF.

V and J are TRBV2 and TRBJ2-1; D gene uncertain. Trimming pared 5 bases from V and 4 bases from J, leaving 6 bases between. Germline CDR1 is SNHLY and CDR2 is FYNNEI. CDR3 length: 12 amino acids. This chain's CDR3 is CASSNGYNEQFF. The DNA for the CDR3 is TGTGCCAGCAGTAACGGTTACAATGAGCAGTTCTTC.

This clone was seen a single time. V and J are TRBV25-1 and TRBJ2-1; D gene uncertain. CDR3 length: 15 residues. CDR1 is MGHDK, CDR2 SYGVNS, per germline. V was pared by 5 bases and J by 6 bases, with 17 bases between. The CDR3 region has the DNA TGTGCCAGCAGTTTCGGGCAGTCCGCAGCCAATGAGCAGTTCTTC. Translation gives CASSFGQSAANEQFF.

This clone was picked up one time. As DNA, the CDR3 is TGTGCCAGTCGGATCGCCCCTAACACTGAAGCTTTCTTT. Encoded protein: CASRIAPNTEAFF. V gene TRBV19 combines with J gene TRBJ1-1, with D uncertain. This CDR3 comprises 13 residues. The V end was cut by 8 bases, the J end by 2 bases, with 12 bases between. Per germline, CDR1 LNHDA and CDR2 SQIVND (reference sequence).

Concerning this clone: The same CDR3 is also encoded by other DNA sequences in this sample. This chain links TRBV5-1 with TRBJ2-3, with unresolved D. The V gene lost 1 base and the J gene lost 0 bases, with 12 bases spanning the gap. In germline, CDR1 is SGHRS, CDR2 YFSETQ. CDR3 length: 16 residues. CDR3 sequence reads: CASSLNGRRSTDTQYF. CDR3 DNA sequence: TGCGCCAGCAGCTTGAATGGCAGGAGAAGCACAGATACGCAGTATTTT.

Written as DNA, the CDR3 is TGTGCCAGCAGTTCCCCAAGGGAGACCCAGTACTTC. Translation gives CASSSPRETQYF. The chain is built from TRBV6-5 and TRBJ2-5; D gene uncertain. Trimming left V 4 bases short and J 5 bases short, with 8 bases between. The germline gives CDR1 MNHEY, CDR2 SVGAGI. The CDR3 totals 12 residues.

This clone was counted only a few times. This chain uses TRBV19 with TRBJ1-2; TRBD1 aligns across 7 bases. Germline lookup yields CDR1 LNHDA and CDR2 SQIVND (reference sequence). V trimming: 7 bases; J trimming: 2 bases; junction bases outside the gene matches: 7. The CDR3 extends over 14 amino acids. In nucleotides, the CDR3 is TGTGCCAGTACCTTAGGGACAGCCAACTATGGCTACACCTTC. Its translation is CASTLGTANYGYTF.

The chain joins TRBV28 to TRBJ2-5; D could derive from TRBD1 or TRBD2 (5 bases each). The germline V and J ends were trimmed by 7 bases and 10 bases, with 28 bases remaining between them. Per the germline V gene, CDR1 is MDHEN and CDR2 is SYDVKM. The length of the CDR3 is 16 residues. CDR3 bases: TGTGCCAGCACCATAGCCCGGAGGCAGGGACCTGGGGGCCAGTACTTC. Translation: CASTIARRQGPGGQYF.

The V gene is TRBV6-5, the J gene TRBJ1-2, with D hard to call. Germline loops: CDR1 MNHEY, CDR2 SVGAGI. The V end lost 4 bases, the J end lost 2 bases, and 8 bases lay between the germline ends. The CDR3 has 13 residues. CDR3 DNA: TGTGCCAGCAGTTGGTCGGGAAACTATGGCTACACCTTC. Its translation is CASSWSGNYGYTF.

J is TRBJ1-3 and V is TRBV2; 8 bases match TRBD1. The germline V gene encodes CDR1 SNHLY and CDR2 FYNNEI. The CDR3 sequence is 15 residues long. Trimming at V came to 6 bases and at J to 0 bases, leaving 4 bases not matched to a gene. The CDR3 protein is CASRPDRGSGNTIYF. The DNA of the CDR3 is TGTGCCAGCAGGCCCGACAGGGGCTCTGGAAACACCATATATTTT.

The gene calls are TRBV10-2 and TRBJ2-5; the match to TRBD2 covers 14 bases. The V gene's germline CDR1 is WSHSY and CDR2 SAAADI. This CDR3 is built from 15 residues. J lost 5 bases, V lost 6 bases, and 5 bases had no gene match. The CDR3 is CASSPGTSGGETQYF. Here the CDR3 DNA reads TGCGCCAGCAGCCCCGGGACTAGCGGGGGTGAGACCCAGTACTTC.

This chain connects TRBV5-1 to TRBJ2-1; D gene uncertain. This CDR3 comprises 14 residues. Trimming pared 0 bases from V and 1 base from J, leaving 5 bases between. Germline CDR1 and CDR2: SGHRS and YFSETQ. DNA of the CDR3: TGCGCCAGCAGCTTGGCCCCTTCCTACAATGAGCAGTTCTTC. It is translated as CASSLAPSYNEQFF.

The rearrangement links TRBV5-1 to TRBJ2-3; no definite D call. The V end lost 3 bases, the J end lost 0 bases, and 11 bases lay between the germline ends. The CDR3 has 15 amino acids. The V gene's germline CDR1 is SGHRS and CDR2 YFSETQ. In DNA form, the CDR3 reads TGCGCCAGCAGCTCTCTCGGGTACAGCACAGATACGCAGTATTTT. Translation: CASSSLGYSTDTQYF.

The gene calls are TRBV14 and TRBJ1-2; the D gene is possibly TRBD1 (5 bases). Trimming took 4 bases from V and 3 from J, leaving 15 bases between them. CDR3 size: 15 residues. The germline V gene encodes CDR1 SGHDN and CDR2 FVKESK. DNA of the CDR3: TGTGCCAGCAGCCCGCGGGGGAATAGTTACTATGGCTACACCTTC. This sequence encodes CASSPRGNSYYGYTF.

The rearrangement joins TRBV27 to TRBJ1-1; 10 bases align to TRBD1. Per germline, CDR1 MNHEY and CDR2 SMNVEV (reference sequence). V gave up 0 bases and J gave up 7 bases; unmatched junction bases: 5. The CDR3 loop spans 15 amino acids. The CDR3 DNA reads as TGTGCCAGCAGTTTATCCCCCGGGACAGGGGATGAAGCTTTCTTT. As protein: CASSLSPGTGDEAFF.

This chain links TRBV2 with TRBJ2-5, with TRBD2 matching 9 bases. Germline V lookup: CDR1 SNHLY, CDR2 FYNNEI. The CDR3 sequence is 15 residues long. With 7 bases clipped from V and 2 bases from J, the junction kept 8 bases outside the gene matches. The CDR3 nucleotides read TGTGCCAGCAATAAGGGACTAGCAGATCAAGAGACCCAGTACTTC. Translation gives CASNKGLADQETQYF.

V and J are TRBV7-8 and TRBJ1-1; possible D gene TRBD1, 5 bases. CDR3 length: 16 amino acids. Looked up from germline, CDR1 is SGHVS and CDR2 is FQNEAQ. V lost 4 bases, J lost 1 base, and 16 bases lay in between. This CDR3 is CASSSPAGRGNTEAFF. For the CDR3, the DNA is TGTGCCAGCAGCTCCCCTGCGGGGCGGGGGAACACTGAAGCTTTCTTT.